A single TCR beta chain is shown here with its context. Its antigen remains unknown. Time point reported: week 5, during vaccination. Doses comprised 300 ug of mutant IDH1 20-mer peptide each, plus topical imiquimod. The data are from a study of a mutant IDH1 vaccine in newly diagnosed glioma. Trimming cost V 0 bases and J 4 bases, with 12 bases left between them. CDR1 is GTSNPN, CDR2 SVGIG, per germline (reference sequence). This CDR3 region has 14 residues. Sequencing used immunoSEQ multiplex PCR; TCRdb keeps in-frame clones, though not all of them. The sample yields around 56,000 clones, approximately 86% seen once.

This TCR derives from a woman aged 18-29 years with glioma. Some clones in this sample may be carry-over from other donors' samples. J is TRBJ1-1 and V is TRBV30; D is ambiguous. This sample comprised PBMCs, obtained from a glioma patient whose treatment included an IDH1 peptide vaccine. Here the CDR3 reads CAWSVFAGGTEAFF. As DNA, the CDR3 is TGTGCCTGGAGTGTATTTGCCGGAGGCACTGAAGCTTTCTTT.